This T cell receptor (beta chain) appears in the sequencing data of a study of cytomegalovirus exposure and HLA in healthy donors. PCR primers comprised 60 Vbeta and 13 Jbeta primers. Produced via immunoSEQ multiplex PCR; TCRdb's table is partial and in-frame only. The sample includes 200,000 to 250,000 clones, about 72% of them seen just once. This clone was observed a single time. The clonotype originates from a male donor in good health and CMV-seronegative. Sequenced sample: PBMCs.

As DNA, the CDR3 is TGTGCCAGCAGTCTCGGGGGGAGGGGGACCCAGTACTTC. Translating it yields CASSLGGRGTQYF. This chain links TRBV2 with TRBJ2-5; TRBD2 agrees at 7 bases. Germline CDR1 and CDR2: SNHLY and FYNNEI. V trimming: 5 bases; J trimming: 7 bases; junction bases outside the gene matches: 7. This CDR3 has 13 residues.